Each of the 2 T cell receptor beta chains below was sequenced from the same sample in a study of OX40 agonist ivuxolimab in advanced cancers. TCRdb keeps only in-frame clones here, not all; method: immunoSEQ multiplex PCR. The sample holds tens of thousands of clones, 92% seen once. Material: CD4+ or CD8+ T cells sorted from blood, obtained in a trial of the OX40 agonist ivuxolimab. Every receptor here comes from an adult with an advanced solid tumor such as melanoma, head and neck, liver or kidney cancer.

The V and J genes are TRBV7-6 and TRBJ2-2; a possible D gene is TRBD2 (5 bases). This CDR3 has 17 amino acids. V lost 2 bases and J lost 1, with 14 bases in between. Germline CDR1 SGHVS, CDR2 FNYEAQ. In nucleotides, the CDR3 is TGTGCCAGCAGCTTACCCACTAGTTCCGAGAACACCGGGGAGCTGTTTTTT. It encodes CASSLPTSSENTGELFF.

The V and J genes are TRBV11-3 and TRBJ2-3; maybe TRBD2 (5 bases). The CDR3 is 14 residues long. The ends were cut back, 3 bases at V and 7 bases at J, with 14 bases in the middle. Per the germline V gene, CDR1 is SGHNT and CDR2 is YENEEA. Written as DNA, the CDR3 is TGTGCCAGCAGCTTTGGCCGGGAACTAAATACGCAGTATTTT. This encodes CASSFGRELNTQYF.